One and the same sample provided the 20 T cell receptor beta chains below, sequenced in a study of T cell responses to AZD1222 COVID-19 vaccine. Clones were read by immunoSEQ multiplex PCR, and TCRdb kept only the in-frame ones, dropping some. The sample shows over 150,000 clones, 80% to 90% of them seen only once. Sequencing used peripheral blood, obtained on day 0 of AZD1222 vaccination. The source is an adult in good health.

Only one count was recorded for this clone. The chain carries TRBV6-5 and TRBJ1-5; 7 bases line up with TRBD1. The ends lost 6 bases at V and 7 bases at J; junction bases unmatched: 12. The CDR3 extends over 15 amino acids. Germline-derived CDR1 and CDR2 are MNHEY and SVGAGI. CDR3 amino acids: CASRGPGTASQPQHF. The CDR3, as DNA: TGTGCCAGCAGAGGCCCCGGGACAGCTAGCCAGCCCCAGCATTTT.

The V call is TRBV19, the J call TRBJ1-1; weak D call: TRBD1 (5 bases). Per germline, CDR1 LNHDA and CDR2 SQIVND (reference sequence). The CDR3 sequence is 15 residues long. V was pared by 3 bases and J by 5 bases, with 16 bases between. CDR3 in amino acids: CASSIEGRARTEAFF. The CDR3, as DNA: TGTGCCAGTAGTATCGAGGGCAGGGCGAGGACTGAAGCTTTCTTT.

The CDR3 bases are TGTGCCAGCAGCGCCGGGACAGGGAGGACGGAGACCCAGTACTTC. Translating it yields CASSAGTGRTETQYF. This chain connects TRBV9 to TRBJ2-5, with 9 bases that match TRBD1. CDR3 size: 15 residues. The germline CDR1 and CDR2 sequences are SGDLS and YYNGEE. Losses at the gene ends were 3 bases for V and 5 bases for J; bases not matched to a gene: 8.

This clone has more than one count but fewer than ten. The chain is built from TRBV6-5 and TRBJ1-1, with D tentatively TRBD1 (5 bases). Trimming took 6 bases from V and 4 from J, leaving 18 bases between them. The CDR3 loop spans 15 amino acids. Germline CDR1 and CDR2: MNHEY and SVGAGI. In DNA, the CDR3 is TGTGCCAGCAGAACCTGGGACGGCCGGTTCACTGAAGCTTTCTTT. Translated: CASRTWDGRFTEAFF.

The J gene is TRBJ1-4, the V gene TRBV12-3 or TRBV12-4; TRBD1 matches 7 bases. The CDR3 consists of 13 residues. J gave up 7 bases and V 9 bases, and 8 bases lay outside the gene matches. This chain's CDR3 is CASTDRESEKLFF. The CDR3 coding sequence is TGTGCCAGTACCGACAGGGAATCTGAAAAACTGTTTTTT.

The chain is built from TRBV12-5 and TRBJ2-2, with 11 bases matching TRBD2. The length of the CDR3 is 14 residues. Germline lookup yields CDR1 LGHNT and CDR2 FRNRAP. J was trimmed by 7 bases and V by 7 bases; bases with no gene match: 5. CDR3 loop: CASATSGEVGELFF. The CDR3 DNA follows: TGTGCTAGTGCGACTAGCGGGGAGGTCGGGGAGCTGTTTTTT.

CDR3 nucleotide sequence: TGTGCCAGCTCTCCGACCGGGGAGCTGTTTTTT. Residues: CASSPTGELFF. The V gene is TRBV18, the J gene TRBJ2-2; the D is unclear. V was clipped by 6 bases and J by 5 bases, with 4 bases between them. Per the germline V gene, CDR1 is KGHSH and CDR2 is LQKENI. There are 11 residues in the CDR3.

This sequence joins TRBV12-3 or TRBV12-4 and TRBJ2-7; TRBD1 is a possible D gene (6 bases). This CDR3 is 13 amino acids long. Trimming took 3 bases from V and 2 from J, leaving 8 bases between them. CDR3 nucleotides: TGTGCCAGCAGTTTCGGACAGACCTACGAGCAGTACGTC. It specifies CASSFGQTYEQYV.

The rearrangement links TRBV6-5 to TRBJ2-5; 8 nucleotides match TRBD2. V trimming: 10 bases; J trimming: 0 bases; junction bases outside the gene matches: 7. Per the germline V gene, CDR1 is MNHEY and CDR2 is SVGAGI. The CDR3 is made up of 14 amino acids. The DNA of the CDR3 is TGTGCCACCATGGTAGCGGGGAACCAAGAGACCCAGTACTTC. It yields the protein CATMVAGNQETQYF.

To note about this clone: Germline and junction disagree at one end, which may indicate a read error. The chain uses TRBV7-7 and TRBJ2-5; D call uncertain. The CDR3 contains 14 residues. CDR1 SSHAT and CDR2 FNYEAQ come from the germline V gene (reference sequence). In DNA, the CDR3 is TGTGCTAGCAGCTTAAACCGAGCCCAAGAGACCCAGTACTTC. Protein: CASSLNRAQETQYF.

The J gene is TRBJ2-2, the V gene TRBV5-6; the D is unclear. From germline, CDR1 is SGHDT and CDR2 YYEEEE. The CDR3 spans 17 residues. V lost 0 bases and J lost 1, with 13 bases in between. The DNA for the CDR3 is TGTGCCAGCAGCTTGGGAGGTAGGAGCCAGAACACCGGGGAGCTGTTTTTT. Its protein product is CASSLGGRSQNTGELFF.

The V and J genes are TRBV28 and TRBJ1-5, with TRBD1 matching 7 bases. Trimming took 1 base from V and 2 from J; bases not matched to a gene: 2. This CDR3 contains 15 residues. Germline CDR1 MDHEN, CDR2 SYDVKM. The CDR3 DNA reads TGTGCCAGCAGTTTATCGGGGACAGGCAATCAGCCCCAGCATTTT. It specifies CASSLSGTGNQPQHF.

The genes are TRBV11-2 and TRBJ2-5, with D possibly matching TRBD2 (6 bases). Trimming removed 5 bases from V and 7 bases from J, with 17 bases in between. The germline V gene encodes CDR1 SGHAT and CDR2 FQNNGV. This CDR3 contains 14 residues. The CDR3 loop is CASSPGLYKGTQYF. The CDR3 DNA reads TGTGCCAGCAGCCCGGGACTCTACAAGGGGACCCAGTACTTC.

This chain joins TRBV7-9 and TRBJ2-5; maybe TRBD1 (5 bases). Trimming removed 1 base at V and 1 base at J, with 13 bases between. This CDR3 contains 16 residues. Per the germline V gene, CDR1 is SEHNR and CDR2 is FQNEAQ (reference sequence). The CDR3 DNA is TGTGCCAGCAGCTTAGAGTGGTGGGGCAGCCAAGAGACCCAGTACTTC. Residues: CASSLEWWGSQETQYF.

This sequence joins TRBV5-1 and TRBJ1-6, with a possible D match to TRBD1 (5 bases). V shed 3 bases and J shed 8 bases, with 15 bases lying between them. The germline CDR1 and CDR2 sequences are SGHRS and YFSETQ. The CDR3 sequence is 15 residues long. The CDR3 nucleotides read TGCGCCAGCAGCTCTTACGGGGCGAGAGATTCACCCCTCCACTTT. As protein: CASSSYGARDSPLHF.

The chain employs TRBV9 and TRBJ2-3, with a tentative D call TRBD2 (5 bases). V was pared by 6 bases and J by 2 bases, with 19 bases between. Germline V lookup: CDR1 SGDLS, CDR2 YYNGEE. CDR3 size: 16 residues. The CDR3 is CASTNDGLAPTDTQYF. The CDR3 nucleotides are TGTGCCAGCACCAACGATGGGCTAGCCCCCACAGATACGCAGTATTTT.

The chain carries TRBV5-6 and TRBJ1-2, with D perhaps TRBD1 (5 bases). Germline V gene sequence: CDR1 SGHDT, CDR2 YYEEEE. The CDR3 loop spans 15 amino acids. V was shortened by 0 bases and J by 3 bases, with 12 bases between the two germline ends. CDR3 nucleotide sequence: TGTGCCAGCAGCTTGGACGGTCGAGGGGACTATGGCTACACCTTC. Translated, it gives CASSLDGRGDYGYTF.

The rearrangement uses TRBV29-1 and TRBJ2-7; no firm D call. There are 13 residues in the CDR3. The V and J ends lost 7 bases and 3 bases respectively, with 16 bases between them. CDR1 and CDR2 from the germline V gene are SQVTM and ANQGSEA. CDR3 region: CSAIKDTNYEQYF. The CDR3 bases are TGCAGCGCTATTAAAGACACTAACTACGAGCAGTACTTC.

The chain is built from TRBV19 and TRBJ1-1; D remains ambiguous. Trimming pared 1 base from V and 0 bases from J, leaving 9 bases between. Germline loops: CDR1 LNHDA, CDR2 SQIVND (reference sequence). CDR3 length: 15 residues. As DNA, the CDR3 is TGTGCCAGTAGTATAGCGCGCCGGATGAACACTGAAGCTTTCTTT. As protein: CASSIARRMNTEAFF.

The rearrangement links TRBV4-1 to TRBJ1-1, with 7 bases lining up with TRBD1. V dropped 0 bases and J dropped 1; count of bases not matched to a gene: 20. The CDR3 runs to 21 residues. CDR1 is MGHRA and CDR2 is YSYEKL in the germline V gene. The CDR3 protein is CASSQEVLGQTRFRKNTEAFF. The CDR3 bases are TGCGCCAGCAGCCAAGAAGTATTGGGACAGACGAGATTCCGAAAGAACACTGAAGCTTTCTTT.